Shown below are 18 T cell receptor beta chains from a single sample sequenced in a study of radiotherapy plus CTLA-4 blockade in lung cancer. Profiled with immunoSEQ multiplex PCR; TCRdb holds only in-frame clones, not every one. In the table there are about 19,000 clones, approximately 85% of which are singletons. Source: peripheral blood, taken from a patient treated with radiotherapy plus ipilimumab. These receptors came from a human donor with non-small cell lung cancer whose response to radiotherapy plus ipilimumab could not be evaluated.

This clone was detected a few times. This chain uses TRBV28 with TRBJ1-2; 7 bases are shared with TRBD1. This CDR3 has 15 amino acids. Germline V gene data show CDR1 as MDHEN and CDR2 as SYDVKM. With V trimmed by 8 bases and J by 5 bases, 14 bases remained unmatched. The CDR3 region is CASLTRDRNIYGYTF. The CDR3 DNA reads as TGTGCCAGCTTGACCCGGGACAGAAACATTTATGGCTACACCTTC.

This rearrangement joins TRBV28 to TRBJ2-5; no definite D call. Trimming pared 6 bases from V and 2 bases from J, leaving 13 bases between. The CDR3 spans 14 residues. CDR1 MDHEN and CDR2 SYDVKM come from the germline V gene. The CDR3 bases are TGTGCCAGCAGACCTTCGGGTTCACAAGAGACCCAGTACTTC. Amino acid sequence: CASRPSGSQETQYF.

The V call is TRBV11-2, the J call TRBJ2-2; 10 bases match TRBD2. V lost 4 bases, J lost 5 bases, and 4 bases stayed unmatched. From germline, CDR1 is SGHAT and CDR2 FQNNGV. This CDR3 is built from 15 residues. CDR3 DNA: TGTGCCAGCAGCTATACTAGCGGGATTACCGGGGAGCTGTTTTTT. Protein sequence: CASSYTSGITGELFF.

This chain links TRBV5-4 with TRBJ2-4, with D possibly TRBD1 on 5 matching bases. CDR1 and CDR2 (germline): SGHNT, YYREEE (reference sequence). CDR3 length: 14 amino acids. V was shortened by 0 bases and J by 4 bases, with 8 bases between the two germline ends. CDR3 sequence: CASSLGGAKNIQYF. The CDR3 DNA is TGTGCCAGCAGCTTGGGTGGGGCTAAAAACATTCAGTACTTC.

The chain couples TRBV29-1 to TRBJ2-3, with D tentatively TRBD1 (7 bases). V lost 7 bases to trimming and J lost 2 bases, with 13 bases between them. This CDR3 comprises 13 residues. The germline gives CDR1 SQVTM, CDR2 ANQGSEA. CDR3 amino acids: CSGGGGPTDTQYF. CDR3 nucleotide sequence: TGCAGCGGAGGAGGGGGCCCCACAGATACGCAGTATTTT.

V gene TRBV5-4 combines with J gene TRBJ2-1; tentatively, D is TRBD1 (5 bases). Germline loops: CDR1 SGHNT, CDR2 YYREEE (reference sequence). This CDR3 is 15 amino acids long. V was trimmed by 0 bases and J by 5 bases, leaving 12 bases between them. The CDR3 loop is CASSLGGVLNNEQFF. The DNA for the CDR3 is TGTGCCAGCAGCTTGGGGGGCGTACTGAACAATGAGCAGTTCTTC.

CDR3 sequence: CASSNQGDGSYEQYF. For the CDR3, the DNA is TGTGCCAGCAGCAACCAGGGGGACGGCTCCTACGAGCAGTACTTC. The chain couples TRBV21-1 to TRBJ2-7; TRBD1 is the table's D call, not checked against the DNA. TRBV21-1 is annotated as a pseudogene. This CDR3 comprises 15 residues.

V usage is TRBV4-2 and J usage is TRBJ1-3, with TRBD1 matching 9 bases. Trimming at V came to 5 bases and at J to 4 bases, leaving 9 bases not matched to a gene. The CDR3 spans 16 residues. Germline loops: CDR1 LGHNA, CDR2 YNFKEQ. The CDR3, as DNA: TGTGCCAGCAGCACCCAGGACAGGGGTAGAGGAAACACCATATATTTT. Residues: CASSTQDRGRGNTIYF.

The CDR3 DNA reads TGCGCCAGCACGGTGGGGCCCTACAATGAGCAGTTCTTC. It codes for CASTVGPYNEQFF. The chain uses TRBV5-1 and TRBJ2-1; D might be TRBD1 (5 bases). The CDR3 is made up of 13 amino acids. The V and J ends lost 6 bases and 2 bases respectively, with 9 bases between them. CDR1 is SGHRS and CDR2 is YFSETQ in the germline V gene.

This chain connects TRBV11-2 to TRBJ2-5, with D possibly TRBD2 on 6 matching bases. Trimming left V 5 bases short and J 5 bases short, with 18 bases between. In germline, CDR1 is SGHAT, CDR2 FQNNGV. The CDR3 covers 15 residues. The CDR3 bases are TGTGCCAGCAGCCTGCCGTTCGGGGGACGGGAGACCCAGTACTTC. It encodes CASSLPFGGRETQYF.

The CDR3 DNA reads as TGTGCCAGCAGGGAAACAGGGGTTCTGTCCTACGAGCAGTACTTC. Its protein is CASRETGVLSYEQYF. This chain links TRBV2 with TRBJ2-7; TRBD1 agrees at 7 bases. Germline loops: CDR1 SNHLY, CDR2 FYNNEI. V was pared by 6 bases and J by 1 base, with 9 bases of the junction left unmatched. The CDR3 has 15 residues. The full variable domain, in which reference TRBV2 and TRBJ2-7 provide the parts outside the CDR3, is EPEVTQTPSHQVTQMGQEVILRCVPISNHLYFYWYRQILGQKVEFLVSFYNNEISEKSEIFDDQFSVERPDGSNFTLKIRSTKLEDSAMYFCASRETGVLSYEQYFGPGTRLTVT.

The chain carries TRBV4-3 and TRBJ2-5, with D perhaps matching TRBD1 (5 bases). This CDR3 region has 15 residues. Between the trimmed V and J ends, which lost 1 base and 5 bases, there was a span of 14 bases. Germline CDR1 is LGHNA and CDR2 is YSLEER. The CDR3 is CASSQGSIGAETQYF. CDR3 in DNA: TGCGCCAGCAGCCAAGGTTCAATTGGGGCCGAGACCCAGTACTTC.

A word on this clone: The sample holds other DNA sequences that translate to the same CDR3. This chain connects TRBV5-1 to TRBJ2-1; 8 bases are a match to TRBD1. Trimming took 0 bases from V and 7 from J; bases not matched to a gene: 3. The CDR3 is 14 amino acids. CDR1 is SGHRS, CDR2 YFSETQ, per germline. The DNA for the CDR3 is TGCGCCAGCAGCTTGGGTCAGGGGGCTAATGAGCAGTTCTTC. This translates into CASSLGQGANEQFF.

This rearrangement joins TRBV27 to TRBJ2-3; D is ambiguous. The CDR3 loop spans 16 amino acids. Germline assignment: CDR1 MNHEY and CDR2 SMNVEV (reference sequence). The V and J ends lost 1 base and 7 bases respectively, with 18 bases between them. The CDR3 nucleotides are TGTGCCAGCAGTTTATATTGGAGTTCAGCTTTAAATACGCAGTATTTT. It yields the protein CASSLYWSSALNTQYF.

The genes are TRBV7-9 and TRBJ2-5; the D gene is possibly TRBD2 (5 bases). Germline V gives CDR1 SEHNR, CDR2 FQNEAQ (reference sequence). Trimming stripped 3 bases from V and 5 bases from J, with 13 bases between. The CDR3 sequence is 14 residues long. The CDR3 bases are TGTGCCAGCAGCTTCCCGGGGATGTTCGAGACCCAGTACTTC. Translating it yields CASSFPGMFETQYF.

The chain employs TRBV6-6 and TRBJ2-7; possible D gene TRBD2, 7 bases. CDR1 and CDR2 (germline): MNHNY, SVGAGI (reference sequence). The ends were cut back, 7 bases at V and 7 bases at J, with 23 bases in the middle. The length of the CDR3 is 15 residues. For the CDR3, the DNA is TGTGCCAGCAATCCTGAGGGGGAGGGCCCGTGGGAGCAGTACTTC. Encoded protein: CASNPEGEGPWEQYF.

V is TRBV4-1 and J is TRBJ1-2; possible D gene TRBD1, 5 bases. The CDR3 is 17 amino acids. Germline V gene sequence: CDR1 MGHRA, CDR2 YSYEKL. V was cut by 1 base and J by 2 bases, with 17 bases left in between. The CDR3 here is CASSQVQSQQANYGYTF. The CDR3 DNA reads TGCGCCAGCAGCCAAGTTCAGTCCCAACAGGCGAACTATGGCTACACCTTC.

The rearrangement links TRBV19 to TRBJ1-1; weak D call: TRBD1 (5 bases). The V gene's germline CDR1 is LNHDA and CDR2 SQIVND (reference sequence). The CDR3 is made up of 14 amino acids. With 3 bases removed from V and 1 base from J, the gap between germline ends came to 9 bases. The CDR3, as DNA: TGTGCCAGTAGTATGCGGGGGGGGAACACTGAAGCTTTCTTT. Translated, it gives CASSMRGGNTEAFF. Combining the CDR3 with reference TRBV19 and TRBJ1-1 gives the whole variable domain DGGITQSPKYLFRKEGQNVTLSCEQNLNHDAMYWYRQDPGQGLRLIYYSQIVNDFQKGDIAEGYSVSREKKESFPLTVTSAQKNPTAFYLCASSMRGGNTEAFFGQGTRLTVV.